The next 20 T cell receptor beta chains were all read from a single sample in a study of T cell repertoires in cytomegalovirus infection. TCRdb used MiXCR to reprocess the reads, holding one entry per CDR3 protein. This table holds 900,000 to 950,000 distinct CDR3 sequences, roughly 30% found once. Their antigens are not known. Sequenced material: cultured CD8+ T cells from PBMCs, taken from culture after CMV antigen stimulation. The receptor source for this set is a human donor in good health (CMV status not recorded). Some clones in this sample may be carry-over from other donors' samples.

The chain is built from TRBV4-1 and TRBJ2-3; possible D gene TRBD1, 6 bases. The germline CDR1 and CDR2 sequences are MGHRA and YSYEKL. The V end lost 5 bases, the J end lost 2 bases, and 17 bases lay between the germline ends. The length of the CDR3 is 16 residues. The CDR3 reads CASSKRPPGDTDTQYF. CDR3 nucleotides: TGCGCCAGCAGCAAGAGACCCCCAGGGGACACAGATACGCAGTATTTT.

J is TRBJ1-2 and V is TRBV6-1, with a tentative D call TRBD1 (5 bases). The V and J ends lost 3 bases and 4 bases respectively, with 9 bases between them. This CDR3 is built from 13 residues. Germline CDR1 is MNHNS and CDR2 is SASEGT. CDR3 sequence (DNA): TGTGCCAGCAGTGATGACAGACCCTATGGCTACACCTTC. The encoded protein is CASSDDRPYGYTF.

This clonotype was seen only a few times. V and J are TRBV4-1 and TRBJ2-2; the D gene is possibly TRBD1 (5 bases). In germline, CDR1 is MGHRA, CDR2 YSYEKL. Between the trimmed V and J ends, which lost 3 bases and 0 bases, there was a span of 11 bases. CDR3 length equals 16 residues. The CDR3 protein is CASSHSRQTNTGELFF. CDR3 nucleotide sequence: TGCGCCAGCAGCCATTCCCGACAGACGAACACCGGGGAGCTGTTTTTT.

The V call is TRBV15, the J call TRBJ2-2; D gene ambiguous. This CDR3 comprises 13 residues. V was pared by 6 bases and J by 6 bases, with 11 bases between. Germline CDR1 LNHNV, CDR2 YYDKDF (reference sequence). CDR3 region: CATSTDGPGELFF. The CDR3 DNA sequence: TGTGCCACCAGTACCGATGGACCCGGGGAGCTGTTTTTT.

The rearrangement joins TRBV19 to TRBJ2-7; 13 bases map to TRBD2. This CDR3 contains 15 residues. V trimming: 5 bases; J trimming: 2 bases; junction bases outside the gene matches: 3. Per germline, CDR1 LNHDA and CDR2 SQIVND (reference sequence). The CDR3 DNA is TGTGCCAGTAGTGCGGGACTAGCGGGGACCTACGAGCAGTACGTC. It yields the protein CASSAGLAGTYEQYV.

This sequence joins TRBV7-6 and TRBJ1-5, with 7 bases identical to TRBD1. CDR1 is SGHVS, CDR2 FNYEAQ, per germline. Trimming at V came to 3 bases and at J to 7 bases, leaving 6 bases not matched to a gene. This CDR3 comprises 14 residues. CDR3 nucleotides: TGTGCCAGCAGCTTCGGGGAGACAGGGCAGCCCCAGCATTTT. Residues: CASSFGETGQPQHF.

J is TRBJ2-1 and V is TRBV20-1; D gene unclear. V gave up 0 bases and J gave up 5 bases, with 5 bases separating them. Germline loops: CDR1 DFQATT, CDR2 SNEGSKA (reference sequence). The CDR3 has 12 residues. The CDR3 is CSARDANNEQFF. The DNA for the CDR3 is TGCAGTGCTAGAGATGCCAACAATGAGCAGTTCTTC.

This chain joins TRBV28 and TRBJ1-5; D ambiguous. The CDR3 totals 15 residues. Germline CDR1 and CDR2: MDHEN and SYDVKM. The V gene lost 3 bases and the J gene lost 2 bases, with 11 bases spanning the gap. CDR3 sequence reads: CASSFEFRGNQPQHF. CDR3 sequence (DNA): TGTGCCAGCAGTTTCGAATTCCGGGGCAATCAGCCCCAGCATTTT.

The V and J genes are TRBV6-6 and TRBJ2-1, with TRBD2 identical over 10 bases. J gave up 6 bases and V 1 base, and 3 bases lay outside the gene matches. CDR1 is MNHNY, CDR2 SVGAGI, per germline (reference sequence). The CDR3 has 15 residues. The CDR3 nucleotides read TGTGCCAGCAGTTACTACCAGCGGGGGGGCAATGAGCAGTTCTTC. Amino acid sequence: CASSYYQRGGNEQFF.

J is TRBJ2-3 and V is TRBV7-6; the match to TRBD2 covers 12 bases. This CDR3 comprises 17 residues. CDR1 and CDR2 (germline): SGHVS, FNYEAQ. Trimming cost V 5 bases and J 2 bases; bases outside gene matches: 8. CDR3 amino acids: CASSPRLAGDFTDTQYF. For the CDR3, the DNA is TGTGCCAGCAGCCCTCGACTAGCGGGGGACTTCACAGATACGCAGTATTTT.

J is TRBJ2-2 and V is TRBV7-6, with D perhaps assigned TRBD1 or TRBD2 (5 bases each). V was clipped by 4 bases and J by 2 bases, with 8 bases between them. Germline V CDR1 and CDR2: SGHVS, FNYEAQ. The CDR3 sequence is 14 residues long. Here the CDR3 DNA reads TGTGCCAGCAGCTACGGGGACAACACCGGGGAGCTGTTTTTT. It encodes CASSYGDNTGELFF.

This clonotype has more than one count but fewer than ten. This sequence joins TRBV7-9 and TRBJ1-1, with 7 positions matching TRBD1. The CDR3 covers 14 residues. J lost 3 bases, V lost 2 bases, and 3 bases had no gene match. Germline V gene data show CDR1 as SEHNR and CDR2 as FQNEAQ (reference sequence). This CDR3 is CASSLYQGDTEAFF. The CDR3 bases are TGTGCCAGCAGCTTATACCAGGGGGACACTGAAGCTTTCTTT.

The chain carries TRBV5-4 and TRBJ1-5; the D is unclear. There are 15 residues in the CDR3. Trimming removed 2 bases at V and 0 bases at J, with 9 bases between. Germline CDR1 and CDR2: SGHNT and YYREEE (reference sequence). The DNA of the CDR3 is TGTGCCAGCAGCTTTGGGATAGATAGCAATCAGCCCCAGCATTTT. Translating it yields CASSFGIDSNQPQHF. Variable domain in full (rest from reference TRBV5-4 and TRBJ1-5): ETGVTQSPTHLIKTRGQQVTLRCSSQSGHNTVSWYQQALGQGPQFIFQYYREEENGRGNFPPRFSGLQFPNYSSELNVNALELDDSALYLCASSFGIDSNQPQHFGDGTRLSIL.

The chain has TRBV29-1 and TRBJ1-2; D uncertain. Germline values: CDR1 SQVTM, CDR2 ANQGSEA. Trimming removed 3 bases at V and 8 bases at J, with 16 bases between. The CDR3 covers 13 residues. CDR3 coding DNA: TGCAGCGTTGAGGGCCAGCCGGCCCGCGGCTACACCTTC. Its translation: CSVEGQPARGYTF.

With respect to this clonotype: With a much larger clone just one base away, this may be a read error. The chain uses TRBV7-4 and TRBJ2-5; D perhaps matches TRBD2 (7 bases). The CDR3 has 15 amino acids. Germline CDR1 is SGHVT and CDR2 is SQSDAQ. V lost 2 bases, J lost 5 bases, and 15 bases lay in between. CDR3: CASSLRAGANETQYF. The CDR3, as DNA: TGTGCCAGCAGCTTACGCGCGGGGGCGAATGAGACCCAGTACTTC.

The rearrangement uses TRBV6-5 and TRBJ2-5; D uncertain. This CDR3 is built from 13 residues. The germline V and J ends were trimmed by 0 bases and 4 bases, with 6 bases remaining between them. Germline values: CDR1 MNHEY, CDR2 SVGAGI. The CDR3 loop reads CASSYSYLETQYF. CDR3 DNA: TGTGCCAGCAGTTACTCTTACTTAGAGACCCAGTACTTC.

This clonotype was seen a few times. The J gene is TRBJ2-3, the V gene TRBV7-6; 8 bases match TRBD2. Germline loops: CDR1 SGHVS, CDR2 FNYEAQ. Trimming removed 4 bases from V and 4 bases from J; junction bases left unmatched: 4. The CDR3 is 14 residues long. CDR3 in DNA: TGTGCCAGCAGCTCTGCGGGGGGCCCAGATACGCAGTATTTT. Protein: CASSSAGGPDTQYF.

This clonotype was counted between two and nine times. The chain uses TRBV6-6 and TRBJ2-7, with a weak D call TRBD2 (5 bases). Trimming cost V 8 bases and J 6 bases, with 20 bases left between them. Germline V gene sequence: CDR1 MNHNY, CDR2 SVGAGI (reference sequence). This CDR3 is 14 amino acids long. CDR3: CASLSGRAGGEQYF. DNA for the CDR3: TGTGCCAGCCTCTCTGGGCGAGCAGGAGGCGAGCAGTACTTC.

This clonotype appeared a few times. V and J are TRBV4-1 and TRBJ2-7; no reliable D call. In germline, CDR1 is MGHRA, CDR2 YSYEKL. This CDR3 is 14 amino acids long. The V end lost 0 bases, the J end lost 6 bases, and 12 bases lay between the germline ends. Here the CDR3 reads CASSQDPMGPEQYF. In DNA, the CDR3 is TGCGCCAGCAGCCAAGACCCCATGGGTCCCGAGCAGTACTTC.

This chain connects TRBV7-6 to TRBJ1-1, with D hard to call. The V end was cut by 4 bases, the J end by 4 bases, with 10 bases between. The CDR3 sequence is 13 residues long. Germline CDR1 reads SGHVS; CDR2 reads FNYEAQ. The chain's CDR3 is CASSSGRCTEAFF. The CDR3 coding sequence is TGTGCCAGCAGCTCAGGACGGTGCACTGAAGCTTTCTTT.